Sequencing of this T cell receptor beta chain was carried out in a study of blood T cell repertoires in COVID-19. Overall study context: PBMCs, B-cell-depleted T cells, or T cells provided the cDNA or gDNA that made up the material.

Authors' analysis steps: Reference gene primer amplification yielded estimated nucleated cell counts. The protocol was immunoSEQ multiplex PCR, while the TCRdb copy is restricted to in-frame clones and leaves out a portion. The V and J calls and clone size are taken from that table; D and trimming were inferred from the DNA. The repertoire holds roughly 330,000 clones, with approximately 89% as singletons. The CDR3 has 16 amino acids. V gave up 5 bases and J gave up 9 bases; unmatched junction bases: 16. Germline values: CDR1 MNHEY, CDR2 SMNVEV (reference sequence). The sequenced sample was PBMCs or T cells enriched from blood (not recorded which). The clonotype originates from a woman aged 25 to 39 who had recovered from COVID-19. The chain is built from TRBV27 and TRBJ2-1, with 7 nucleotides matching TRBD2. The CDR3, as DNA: TGTGCCAGCAGTCCCCTTCCCGTCGGGGGGTTTATTGAGCAGTTCTTC. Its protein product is CASSPLPVGGFIEQFF.